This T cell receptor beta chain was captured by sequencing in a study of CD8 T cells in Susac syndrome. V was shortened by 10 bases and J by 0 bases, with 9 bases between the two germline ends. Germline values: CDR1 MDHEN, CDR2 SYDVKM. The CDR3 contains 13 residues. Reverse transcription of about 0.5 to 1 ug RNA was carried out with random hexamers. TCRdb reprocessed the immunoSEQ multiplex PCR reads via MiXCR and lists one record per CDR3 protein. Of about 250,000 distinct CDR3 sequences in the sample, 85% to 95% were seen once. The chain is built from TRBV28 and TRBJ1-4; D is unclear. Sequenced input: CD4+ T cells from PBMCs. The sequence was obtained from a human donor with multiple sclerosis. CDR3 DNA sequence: TGTGCCACCTCATCAGCAACTAATGAAAAACTGTTTTTT. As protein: CATSSATNEKLFF.